The 11 T cell receptor beta chains listed next were all sequenced from one sample in a study. One entry per CDR3 protein results from TCRdb running MiXCR on the 5' RACE reads. The top ten hold under 4% of the sample, which has roughly 9,000 distinct CDR3 sequences, about a sixth seen once. The sequenced sample consisted of memory CD4+ T cells sorted from blood. Subset: memory CD4+ T cells, CD4+CD45RO+CD25-. These receptors were taken from a female donor with breast cancer.

By sample share, this clonotype is medium-sized. The chain employs TRBV9 and TRBJ2-1; TRBD1 aligns across 11 bases. J lost 6 bases, V lost 2 bases, and 7 bases had no gene match. Germline lookup yields CDR1 SGDLS and CDR2 YYNGEE. This CDR3 is 16 amino acids long. The CDR3 loop reads CASSVAGQGAFNEQFF. CDR3 sequence (DNA): TGTGCCAGCAGCGTCGCAGGACAGGGGGCCTTCAATGAGCAGTTCTTC. Complete variable domain (other parts from reference TRBV9 and TRBJ2-1): DSGVTQTPKHLITATGQRVTLRCSPRSGDLSVYWYQQSLDQGLQFLIQYYNGEERAKGNILERFSAQQFPDLHSELNLSSLELGDSALYFCASSVAGQGAFNEQFFGPGTRLTVL.

The table lists this clonotype with many counts. The rearrangement links TRBV5-4 to TRBJ2-3, with 7 bases matching TRBD1. This CDR3 is 14 amino acids long. V was clipped by 3 bases and J by 2 bases; unmatched bases: 3. Germline V gene sequence: CDR1 SGHNT, CDR2 YYREEE (reference sequence). CDR3 sequence reads: CASSSDRVTDTQYF. The CDR3 coding sequence is TGTGCCAGCAGCTCCGACAGGGTCACAGATACGCAGTATTTT.

This clonotype was seen ten or more times. The gene calls are TRBV29-1 and TRBJ1-2, with D unclear. V dropped 6 bases and J dropped 9 bases, with 14 bases sitting between them. CDR1 is SQVTM, CDR2 ANQGSEA, per germline. The CDR3 extends over 11 amino acids. CDR3 DNA sequence: TGCAGCGTGGAGGTCGGTTCACGCTACACCTTC. This translates into CSVEVGSRYTF.

V and J are TRBV6-2 or TRBV6-3 and TRBJ2-1, with D possibly TRBD2 on 12 matching bases. Trimming took off 5 bases at V and 5 bases at J, with 31 bases between the two ends. Germline V lookup: CDR1 MNHEY, CDR2 SVGEGT. The CDR3 spans 20 residues. In DNA form, the CDR3 reads TGTGCCAGCAGTGTCGGGACAGGGGGACGACTAGCGGGAGTAAACAATGAGCAGTTCTTC. Its protein product is CASSVGTGGRLAGVNNEQFF.

At least ten counts were recorded for this clonotype. The chain is built from TRBV5-1 and TRBJ2-3, with TRBD1 matching over 7 bases. From germline, CDR1 is SGHRS and CDR2 YFSETQ. V trimming: 1 base; J trimming: 2 bases; junction bases outside the gene matches: 4. The CDR3 runs to 15 residues. The CDR3 bases are TGCGCCAGCAGCTTGATCGGACAGGTCACAGATACGCAGTATTTT. This encodes CASSLIGQVTDTQYF. The full variable domain, with the rest looked up from reference TRBV5-1 and TRBJ2-3, is KAGVTQTPRYLIKTRGQQVTLSCSPISGHRSVSWYQQTPGQGLQFLFEYFSETQRNKGNFPGRFSGRQFSNSRSEMNVSTLELGDSALYLCASSLIGQVTDTQYFGPGTRLTVL.

This clonotype came up many times. The J gene is TRBJ2-2, the V gene TRBV7-2; D uncertain. The CDR3 totals 15 residues. Germline V gives CDR1 SGHTA, CDR2 FQGNSA. Trimming removed 4 bases from V and 2 bases from J, with 11 bases in between. CDR3 in amino acids: CASSSHYPNTGELFF. CDR3 nucleotide sequence: TGTGCCAGCAGCTCGCACTACCCAAACACCGGGGAGCTGTTTTTT.

In DNA, the CDR3 is TGTGCCATCAGTGAGGGGGGGGAAGGGACTGAAGCTTTCTTT. This translates into CAISEGGEGTEAFF. The chain has TRBV10-3 and TRBJ1-1; D may be TRBD1 (5 bases). This CDR3 contains 14 residues. Germline V lookup: CDR1 ENHRY, CDR2 SYGVKD. V was cut by 2 bases and J by 5 bases, with 12 bases left in between.

The sample holds one count of this clonotype. This clone may be a read error of a much larger clone one base away. The genes are TRBV18 and TRBJ1-1; D not resolved. The CDR3 covers 13 residues. Germline CDR1 is KGHSH and CDR2 is LQKENI. The DNA of the CDR3 is TGTGCCAGCCCACCAGGCGGGTTAACTGAAGCTTTCTTT. Translating it yields CASPPGGLTEAFF.

This clonotype is medium-sized in the sample. A junction end diverges from the germline sequence, so it may reflect a read error. The chain has TRBV7-7 and TRBJ2-3; D is unresolved. The CDR3 loop spans 13 amino acids. The germline V gene has CDR1 SSHAT and CDR2 FNYEAQ (reference sequence). CDR3 amino acids: CASSLDRAATQYF. CDR3 bases: TGTGCTAGCAGCTTAGATCGGGCGGCTACGCAGTATTTT.

This clonotype was seen many times. The chain links TRBV20-1 to TRBJ2-3; D may be TRBD2 (5 bases). Germline CDR1 DFQATT, CDR2 SNEGSKA (reference sequence). This CDR3 has 16 residues. V was trimmed by 3 bases and J by 3 bases, leaving 19 bases between them. The CDR3 is CSASNPLTRVTDTQYF. CDR3 DNA sequence: TGCAGTGCTAGTAATCCCCTCACGAGGGTTACAGATACGCAGTATTTT.

This clonotype counts as medium-sized (0.01 to 0.1%). The chain recombines TRBV20-1 with TRBJ2-1; TRBD2 matches at 11 bases. Germline trimming cut 3 bases from V and 8 bases from J; bases unmatched to any gene: 12. The CDR3 is 16 amino acids. Germline V gives CDR1 DFQATT, CDR2 SNEGSKA (reference sequence). This CDR3 reads CSASAELAGARDEQFF. The CDR3 coding sequence is TGCAGTGCTAGTGCCGAACTAGCGGGGGCTCGGGATGAGCAGTTCTTC.